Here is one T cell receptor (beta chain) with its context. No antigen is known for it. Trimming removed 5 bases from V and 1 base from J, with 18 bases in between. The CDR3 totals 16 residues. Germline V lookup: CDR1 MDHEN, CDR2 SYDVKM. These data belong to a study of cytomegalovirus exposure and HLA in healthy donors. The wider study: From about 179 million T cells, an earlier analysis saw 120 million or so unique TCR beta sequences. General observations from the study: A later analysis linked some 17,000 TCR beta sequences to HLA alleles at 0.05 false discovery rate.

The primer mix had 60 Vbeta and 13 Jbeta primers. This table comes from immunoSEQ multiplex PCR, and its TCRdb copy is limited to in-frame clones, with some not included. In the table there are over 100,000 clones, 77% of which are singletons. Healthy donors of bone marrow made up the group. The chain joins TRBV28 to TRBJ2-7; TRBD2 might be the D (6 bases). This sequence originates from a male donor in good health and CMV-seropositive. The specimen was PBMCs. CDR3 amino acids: CASSPATGLGSYEQYF. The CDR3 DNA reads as TGTGCCAGCAGTCCCGCCACGGGACTTGGTTCCTACGAGCAGTACTTC.